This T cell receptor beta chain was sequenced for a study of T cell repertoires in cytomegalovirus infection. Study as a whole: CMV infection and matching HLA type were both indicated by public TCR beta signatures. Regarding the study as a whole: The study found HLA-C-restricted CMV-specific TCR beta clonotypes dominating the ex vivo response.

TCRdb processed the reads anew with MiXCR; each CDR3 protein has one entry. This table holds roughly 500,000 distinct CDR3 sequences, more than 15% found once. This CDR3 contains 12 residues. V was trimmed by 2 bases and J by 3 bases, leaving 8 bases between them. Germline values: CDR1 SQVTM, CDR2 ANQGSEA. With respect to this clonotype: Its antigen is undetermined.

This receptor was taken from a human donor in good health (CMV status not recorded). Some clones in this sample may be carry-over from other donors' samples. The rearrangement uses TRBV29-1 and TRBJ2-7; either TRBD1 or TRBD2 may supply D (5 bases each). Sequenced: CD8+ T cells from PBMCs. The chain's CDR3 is CSVERGDYEQYF. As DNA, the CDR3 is TGCAGCGTTGAAAGAGGGGACTACGAGCAGTACTTC.